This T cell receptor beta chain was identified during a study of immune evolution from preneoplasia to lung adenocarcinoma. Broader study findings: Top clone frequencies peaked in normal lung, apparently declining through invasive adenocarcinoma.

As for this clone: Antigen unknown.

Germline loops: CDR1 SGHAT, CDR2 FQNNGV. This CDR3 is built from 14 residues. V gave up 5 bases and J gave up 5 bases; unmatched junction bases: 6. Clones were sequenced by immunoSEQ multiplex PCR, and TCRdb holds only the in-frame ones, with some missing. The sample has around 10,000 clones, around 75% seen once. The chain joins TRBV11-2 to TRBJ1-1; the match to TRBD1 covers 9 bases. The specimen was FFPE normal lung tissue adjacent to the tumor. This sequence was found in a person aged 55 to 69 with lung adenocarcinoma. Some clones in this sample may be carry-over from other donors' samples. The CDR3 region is CASSPGQGLTEAFF. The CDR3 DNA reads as TGTGCCAGCAGCCCAGGACAGGGGCTTACTGAAGCTTTCTTT.